This T cell receptor beta chain stems from a study of molecular identifiers for immune sequencing clone quantification. Looking at the study overall: RNA, taken in replicates from about 20,000 or 100,000 naive CD8 cells, was split five ways, with four sequenced.

From the PCR reads, TCRdb called clonotypes with MiXCR, one entry per CDR3 protein. The table records tens of thousands of distinct CDR3 sequences, approximately 25% of them present only once. V gave up 1 base and J gave up 7 bases; unmatched junction bases: 19. The CDR3 is 20 amino acids. Germline V CDR1 and CDR2: SGHTA, FQGNSA. Sequenced input: naive CD8+ T cells from blood, with Jurkat cell RNA spiked in. Subset specified: FACS-sorted CD8+CD4-CCR7+CD45RA+ naive T cells. The chain joins TRBV7-2 to TRBJ1-6; TRBD1 agrees at 7 bases. This clonotype was sampled from a human donor in good health. Some libraries in this study had Jurkat cell RNA spiked in. CDR3 loop: CASSLDRIGGWDSQNSPLHF. The CDR3 DNA sequence: TGTGCCAGCAGCTTAGACCGGATCGGGGGGTGGGACAGCCAAAATTCACCCCTCCACTTT. Full variable domain (remainder filled in from reference TRBV7-2 and TRBJ1-6): GAGVSQSPSNKVTEKGKDVELRCDPISGHTALYWYRQSLGQGLEFLIYFQGNSAPDKSGLPSDRFSAERTGGSVSTLTIQRTQQEDSAVYLCASSLDRIGGWDSQNSPLHFGNGTRLTVT.